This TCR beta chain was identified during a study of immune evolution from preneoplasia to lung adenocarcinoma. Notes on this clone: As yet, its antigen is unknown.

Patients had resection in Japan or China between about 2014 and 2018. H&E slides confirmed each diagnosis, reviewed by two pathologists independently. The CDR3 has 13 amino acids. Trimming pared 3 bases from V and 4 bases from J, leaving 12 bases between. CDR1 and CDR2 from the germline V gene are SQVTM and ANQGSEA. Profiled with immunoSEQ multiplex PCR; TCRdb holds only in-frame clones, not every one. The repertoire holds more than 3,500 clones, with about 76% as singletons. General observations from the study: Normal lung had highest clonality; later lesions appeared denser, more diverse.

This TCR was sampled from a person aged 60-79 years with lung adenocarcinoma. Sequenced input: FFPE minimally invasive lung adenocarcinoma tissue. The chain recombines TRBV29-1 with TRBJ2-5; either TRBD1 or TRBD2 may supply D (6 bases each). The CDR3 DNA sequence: TGCAGCGTTGATGGGGGGCGCAGAGAGACCCAGTACTTC. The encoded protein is CSVDGGRRETQYF.